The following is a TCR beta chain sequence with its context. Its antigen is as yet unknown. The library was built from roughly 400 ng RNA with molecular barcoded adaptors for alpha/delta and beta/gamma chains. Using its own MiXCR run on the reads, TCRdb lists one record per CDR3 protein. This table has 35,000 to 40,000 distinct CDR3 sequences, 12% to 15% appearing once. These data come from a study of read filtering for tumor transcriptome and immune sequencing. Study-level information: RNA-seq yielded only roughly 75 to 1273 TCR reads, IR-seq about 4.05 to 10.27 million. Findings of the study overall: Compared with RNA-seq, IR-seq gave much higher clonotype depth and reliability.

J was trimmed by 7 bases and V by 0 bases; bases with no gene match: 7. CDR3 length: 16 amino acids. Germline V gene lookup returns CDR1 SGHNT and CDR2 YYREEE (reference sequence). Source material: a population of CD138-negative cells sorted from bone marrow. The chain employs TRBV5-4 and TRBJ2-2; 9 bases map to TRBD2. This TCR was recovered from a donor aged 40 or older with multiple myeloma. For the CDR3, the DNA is TGTGCCAGCAGCTTGGCCGGGCGGGGGGGCTTCGGGGAGCTGTTTTTT. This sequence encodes CASSLAGRGGFGELFF.